The 30 T cell receptor beta chains below all came from one sample that was sequenced in a study of blood T cell repertoires in COVID-19. TCRdb's copy holds only in-frame clones and misses some; the assay was immunoSEQ multiplex PCR. The table has just over 250,000 clones, under 90% seen once. The source material was PBMCs or T cells enriched from blood (not recorded which). The receptor source for this set is a man aged 25-40 years with acute COVID-19.

The V gene is TRBV19, the J gene TRBJ2-2; D may be TRBD1 (6 bases). Germline CDR1 and CDR2: LNHDA and SQIVND (reference sequence). V lost 3 bases to trimming and J lost 0 bases, with 11 bases between them. CDR3 length: 16 residues. The DNA of the CDR3 is TGTGCCAGTAGTATTAGGACAGACTCGAACACCGGGGAGCTGTTTTTT. It encodes CASSIRTDSNTGELFF.

The V gene is TRBV9, the J gene TRBJ1-1; D is undetermined. Germline CDR1 SGDLS, CDR2 YYNGEE. Trimming stripped 2 bases from V and 0 bases from J, with 8 bases between. This CDR3 spans 14 amino acids. In DNA form, the CDR3 reads TGTGCCAGCAGCGTCCGACGGGTGAACACTGAAGCTTTCTTT. Encoded protein: CASSVRRVNTEAFF.

The V call is TRBV30, the J call TRBJ1-1, with no clear D. This CDR3 is built from 14 residues. V was clipped by 1 base and J by 0 bases, with 9 bases between them. Germline values: CDR1 GTSNPN, CDR2 SVGIG (reference sequence). As DNA, the CDR3 is TGTGCCTGGAGTGGCAGAGGGTTGAACACTGAAGCTTTCTTT. It is translated as CAWSGRGLNTEAFF.

V usage is TRBV5-4 and J usage is TRBJ1-1, with 8 nucleotides matching TRBD1. Germline trimming cut 4 bases from V and 4 bases from J; bases unmatched to any gene: 12. The CDR3 contains 16 residues. CDR1 and CDR2 (germline): SGHNT, YYREEE (reference sequence). CDR3 protein: CASSPARQGASTEAFF. CDR3 bases: TGTGCCAGCAGCCCCGCCCGCCAGGGGGCCTCCACTGAAGCTTTCTTT.

The rearrangement uses TRBV5-6 and TRBJ1-2; tentative D call: TRBD1 (6 bases). Trimming took 3 bases from V and 6 from J, leaving 15 bases between them. CDR3 length: 14 residues. Germline V gene lookup returns CDR1 SGHDT and CDR2 YYEEEE. CDR3 sequence: CASSSTGYRNGYTF. The CDR3 nucleotides are TGTGCCAGCAGCTCCACAGGGTACCGGAATGGCTACACCTTC.

A few counts support this clone. The CDR3 region has the DNA TGTGCCAGCAGCCACCGACAGGGCGGTTCCGATGAGCAGTTCTTC. Translation gives CASSHRQGGSDEQFF. This chain connects TRBV3-1 (or the pseudogene TRBV3-2) to TRBJ2-1; 7 bases match TRBD1. Germline V gives CDR1 LGHDT, CDR2 YNNKEL (reference sequence). Losses at the gene ends were 3 bases for V and 8 bases for J; bases not matched to a gene: 10. The CDR3 runs to 15 residues.

The sample holds one count of this clone. This chain joins TRBV6-5 and TRBJ2-3; D is ambiguous. In germline, CDR1 is MNHEY, CDR2 SVGAGI. V dropped 4 bases and J dropped 3 bases, with 11 bases sitting between them. This CDR3 is 14 amino acids long. This chain's CDR3 is CASSFLGRTDTQYF. CDR3 DNA sequence: TGTGCCAGCAGTTTCCTAGGCAGAACAGATACGCAGTATTTT.

In this sample, this clone turned up once. The chain recombines TRBV7-8 with TRBJ2-3; D is undetermined. CDR3 length: 14 residues. Trimming cost V 5 bases and J 6 bases, with 15 bases left between them. Germline V gives CDR1 SGHVS, CDR2 FQNEAQ. The chain's CDR3 is CASSRPIRVDTQYF. The CDR3 DNA is TGTGCCAGCAGCCGTCCAATTCGCGTGGATACGCAGTATTTT.

This clone was seen at least ten times. The V and J genes are TRBV6-1 and TRBJ2-1; weak D call: TRBD2 (6 bases). The V gene lost 1 base and the J gene lost 3 bases, with 10 bases spanning the gap. Germline values: CDR1 MNHNS, CDR2 SASEGT. This CDR3 has 15 residues. CDR3 residues: CASSEEEGGYNEQFF. CDR3 in DNA: TGTGCCAGCAGTGAAGAAGAGGGAGGCTACAATGAGCAGTTCTTC.

The chain uses TRBV29-1 and TRBJ1-3, with D possibly TRBD1 on 6 matching bases. The germline gives CDR1 SQVTM, CDR2 ANQGSEA. There are 13 residues in the CDR3. The germline V and J ends were trimmed by 7 bases and 3 bases, with 13 bases remaining between them. The CDR3: CSAKGEIGNTIYF. In DNA, the CDR3 is TGCAGCGCCAAGGGGGAGATTGGAAACACCATATATTTT.

This clone was observed a few times. The rearrangement links TRBV6-5 to TRBJ1-6; D possibly corresponds to TRBD1 (5 bases). Germline V gene lookup returns CDR1 MNHEY and CDR2 SVGAGI. V lost 2 bases to trimming and J lost 10 bases, with 9 bases between them. The CDR3 length is 13 residues. The CDR3 nucleotides are TGTGCCAGCAGTTACAGGGGAAGGTCACCCCTCCACTTT. Amino acids: CASSYRGRSPLHF.

The chain couples TRBV5-4 to TRBJ2-7; D is possibly TRBD2 (5 bases). This CDR3 spans 14 amino acids. The V gene's germline CDR1 is SGHNT and CDR2 YYREEE (reference sequence). V dropped 1 base and J dropped 0 bases, with 8 bases sitting between them. Written as DNA, the CDR3 is TGTGCCAGCAGCTTGCCGGGGAACTCCTACGAGCAGTACGTC. Amino acid sequence: CASSLPGNSYEQYV.

The chain recombines TRBV5-6 with TRBJ1-1; D not resolved. Looked up from germline, CDR1 is SGHDT and CDR2 is YYEEEE. CDR3 length: 13 residues. With 6 bases removed from V and 0 bases from J, the gap between germline ends came to 9 bases. The DNA for the CDR3 is TGTGCCAGCACTAGGCGGTTGAACACTGAAGCTTTCTTT. Protein product: CASTRRLNTEAFF.

The rearrangement links TRBV24-1 to TRBJ1-5; 7 bases map to TRBD1. Trimming took 7 bases from V and 6 from J; bases not matched to a gene: 8. The germline V gene has CDR1 KGHDR and CDR2 SFDVKD. The CDR3 sequence is 14 residues long. The CDR3 coding sequence is TGTGCCACCAGCCAGACAGGGACGGTTCAGCCCCAGCATTTT. Translation gives CATSQTGTVQPQHF.

V gene TRBV15 combines with J gene TRBJ2-3; TRBD1 might be the D (6 bases). Germline-derived CDR1 and CDR2 are LNHNV and YYDKDF (reference sequence). CDR3 size: 15 residues. Deletions cut 5 bases from V and 2 bases from J, with 14 bases between. The CDR3 loop reads CATSQRGNYTDTQYF. As DNA, the CDR3 is TGTGCCACCAGCCAGAGGGGGAACTACACAGATACGCAGTATTTT.

V is TRBV6-1 and J is TRBJ1-6, with TRBD1 matching over 8 bases. CDR1 and CDR2 (germline): MNHNS, SASEGT. This CDR3 is built from 14 residues. With 3 bases clipped from V and 14 bases from J, the junction kept 9 bases outside the gene matches. The CDR3 nucleotides are TGTGCCAGCAGTGATCGACAGGGGATTTTGTCCCTCCACTTT. It specifies CASSDRQGILSLHF.

The rearrangement joins TRBV6-2 or TRBV6-3 to TRBJ1-1, with 11 bases that match TRBD1. Germline trimming cut 1 base from V and 5 bases from J; bases unmatched to any gene: 6. The CDR3 length is 16 residues. CDR1 and CDR2 from the germline V gene are MNHEY and SVGEGT. CDR3 in amino acids: CASSYFRDRGRTEAFF. CDR3 nucleotides: TGTGCCAGCAGTTACTTCCGGGACAGGGGGAGGACTGAAGCTTTCTTT.

With respect to this clone: Other DNA sequences in the same sample also yield this CDR3. The CDR3 sequence is CASSGVGTGELFF. In DNA, the CDR3 is TGTGCTTCTTCGGGAGTAGGCACCGGGGAGCTGTTTTTT. The gene calls are TRBV25-1 and TRBJ2-2; D perhaps matches TRBD2 (6 bases). Germline V CDR1 and CDR2: MGHDK, SYGVNS. This CDR3 comprises 13 residues.

The chain uses TRBV29-1 and TRBJ2-2, with D tentatively TRBD2 (5 bases). The length of the CDR3 is 13 residues. CDR1 and CDR2 (germline): SQVTM, ANQGSEA. V lost 7 bases to trimming and J lost 6 bases, with 15 bases between them. The CDR3 reads CSALRESPGELFF. As DNA, the CDR3 is TGCAGCGCTCTCCGGGAATCCCCCGGGGAGCTGTTTTTT.

CDR3: CAWGPGGTEAFF. CDR3 DNA: TGTGCCTGGGGTCCAGGTGGCACTGAAGCTTTCTTT. The chain recombines TRBV30 with TRBJ1-1; D is unresolved. V was clipped by 5 bases and J by 4 bases, with 11 bases between them. Germline CDR1 GTSNPN, CDR2 SVGIG (reference sequence). CDR3 length: 12 amino acids. Using reference TRBV30 and TRBJ1-1 for the parts outside the CDR3, the full variable domain is SQTIHQWPATLVQPVGSPLSLECTVEGTSNPNLYWYRQAAGRGLQLLFYSVGIGQISSEVPQNLSASRPQDRQFILSSKKLLLSDSGFYLCAWGPGGTEAFFGQGTRLTVV.

The V gene is TRBV9, the J gene TRBJ2-3, with D possibly matching TRBD2 (6 bases). The V end lost 0 bases, the J end lost 4 bases, and 15 bases lay between the germline ends. The CDR3 loop spans 16 amino acids. CDR1 and CDR2 from the germline V gene are SGDLS and YYNGEE. The chain's CDR3 is CASSVDGGGGADTQYF. The CDR3 bases are TGTGCCAGCAGCGTAGATGGTGGCGGCGGGGCAGATACGCAGTATTTT.

This rearrangement joins TRBV28 to TRBJ2-7; 10 nucleotides agree with TRBD1. This CDR3 has 14 residues. Germline values: CDR1 MDHEN, CDR2 SYDVKM. V was clipped by 4 bases and J by 3 bases; unmatched bases: 3. For the CDR3, the DNA is TGTGCCAGCAGTTGGGGACAGGGGTTCTACGAGCAGTACGTC. It encodes CASSWGQGFYEQYV.

A remark on this clone: The same CDR3 also results from other DNA sequences found in this sample. V is TRBV12-3 or TRBV12-4 and J is TRBJ1-2; a weak D match, TRBD1 (5 bases). The CDR3 extends over 13 amino acids. Trimming removed 3 bases from V and 2 bases from J, with 7 bases in between. CDR3 sequence reads: CASSFQGNYGYTF. The CDR3 DNA is TGTGCCAGCAGTTTTCAGGGAAACTATGGCTACACCTTC.

The sample holds a few counts of this clone. V is TRBV11-2 and J is TRBJ2-5; 10 nucleotides line up with TRBD2. Trimming took 3 bases from V and 5 from J; bases not matched to a gene: 6. The CDR3 extends over 15 amino acids. The germline CDR1 and CDR2 sequences are SGHAT and FQNNGV. CDR3 loop: CASSFQASGSETQYF. Here the CDR3 DNA reads TGTGCCAGCAGCTTTCAGGCTAGCGGGAGTGAGACCCAGTACTTC. Full variable domain (remainder filled in from reference TRBV11-2 and TRBJ2-5): EAGVAQSPRYKIIEKRQSVAFWCNPISGHATLYWYQQILGQGPKLLIQFQNNGVVDDSQLPKDRFSAERLKGVDSTLKIQPAKLEDSAVYLCASSFQASGSETQYFGPGTRLLVL.

V and J are TRBV28 and TRBJ2-2; TRBD1 is a possible D gene (6 bases). The germline V gene has CDR1 MDHEN and CDR2 SYDVKM. The V and J ends lost 2 bases and 0 bases respectively, with 7 bases between them. The CDR3 is made up of 15 amino acids. CDR3 in amino acids: CASSLGTTNTGELFF. In DNA form, the CDR3 reads TGTGCCAGCAGTTTAGGGACAACGAACACCGGGGAGCTGTTTTTT.

The chain is built from TRBV24-1 and TRBJ2-1; 9 bases line up with TRBD1. The CDR3 runs to 16 residues. Per the germline V gene, CDR1 is KGHDR and CDR2 is SFDVKD. The J segment lost 9 bases and the V segment lost 0 bases, leaving 8 bases of the junction unmatched. In nucleotides, the CDR3 is TGTGCCACCAGTGATTTGCGGGAACAGGGGGCTGCTGAGCAGTTCTTC. It is translated as CATSDLREQGAAEQFF.

The gene calls are TRBV19 and TRBJ1-1, with D uncertain. Germline V gives CDR1 LNHDA, CDR2 SQIVND (reference sequence). This CDR3 spans 14 amino acids. V lost 7 bases to trimming and J lost 5 bases, with 17 bases between them. CDR3 in amino acids: CASTLLGPGTEAFF. In DNA, the CDR3 is TGTGCCAGTACTCTCCTAGGGCCGGGGACTGAAGCTTTCTTT.

This chain links TRBV28 with TRBJ2-7, with TRBD1 identical over 9 bases. Germline loops: CDR1 MDHEN, CDR2 SYDVKM. The V segment lost 4 bases and the J segment 7 bases; nucleotides outside the gene matches: 11. The CDR3 runs 15 residues. CDR3 bases: TGTGCCAGCAGTTCGTCCGGACAGGGGTTGAGGGAGCAGTACGTC. It is translated as CASSSSGQGLREQYV.

CDR3 DNA sequence: TGTGCCAGCTTGAAGGGGGCGTCGAACACTGAAGCTTTCTTT. It specifies CASLKGASNTEAFF. This rearrangement joins TRBV2 to TRBJ1-1; TRBD1 matches 7 bases. Germline V gives CDR1 SNHLY, CDR2 FYNNEI. With 8 bases clipped from V and 1 base from J, the junction kept 7 bases outside the gene matches. The CDR3 contains 14 residues.

The chain joins TRBV27 to TRBJ1-2; no clear D. V shed 3 bases and J shed 3 bases, with 11 bases lying between them. The CDR3 sequence is 14 residues long. Germline V gives CDR1 MNHEY, CDR2 SMNVEV (reference sequence). The CDR3 sequence is CASSLAPGYYGYTF. Here the CDR3 DNA reads TGTGCCAGCAGTTTGGCTCCGGGGTACTATGGCTACACCTTC.